This is a list of T cell receptor beta chains from one sample in a study of cytotoxic CD8 clonotypes in ibrutinib-treated CLL. TCRdb keeps only in-frame clones here, not all; method: immunoSEQ multiplex PCR. Of about 180,000 clones in the sample, about 84% were seen once. The input for sequencing was PBMCs, taken after 24 months of ibrutinib treatment. These receptors originate from a human donor with chronic lymphocytic leukemia. Each CDR3 is given with its conserved first and last residue. D genes are given only for firm matches. Clone size is not always given. Where it is, it says once, few, many or a class for expanded clones.

TRBV6-5	TRBJ1-2	.	.	12	CASSYSRLGYTF	TGTGCCAGCAGTTACTCTCGATTAGGCTACACCTTC
TRBV4-2	TRBJ2-7	few	.	14	CASSRSDSFYEQYF	TGTGCCAGCAGCCGGTCCGACAGCTTCTACGAGCAGTACTTC
TRBV9	TRBJ2-7	.	.	15	CASSVAPGVLYEQYF	TGTGCCAGCAGCGTAGCTCCAGGGGTGCTCTACGAGCAGTACTTC
TRBV6-6	TRBJ1-3	.	.	14	CASSRQADGNTIYF	TGTGCCAGCAGTCGGCAGGCCGACGGAAACACCATATATTTT
TRBV19	TRBJ1-1	.	TRBD1	14	CASSIASGQGKAFF	TGTGCCAGTAGTATAGCTTCGGGACAGGGGAAAGCTTTCTTT
TRBV18	TRBJ2-5	.	TRBD1	13	CASSPGQKETQYF	TGTGCCAGCTCACCGGGACAGAAAGAGACCCAGTACTTC
TRBV7-9	TRBJ1-4	.	TRBD1	15	CASRREQGFNEKLFF	TGTGCCAGCAGACGTGAACAGGGGTTTAATGAAAAACTGTTTTTT
TRBV10-2	TRBJ2-5	.	.	12	CASSPLLETQYF	TGCGCCAGCAGTCCGCTATTGGAGACCCAGTACTTC
TRBV6-5	TRBJ1-1	.	.	14	CASSPDRLNTEAFF	TGTGCCAGCAGTCCCGACAGGCTGAACACTGAAGCTTTCTTT
TRBV11-3	TRBJ1-2	.	.	10	CAGPPYGYTF	TGTGCCGGACCCCCCTATGGCTACACCTTC
TRBV13	TRBJ2-2	.	.	16	CASSPRGRGNTGELFF	TGTGCCAGCAGCCCCCGAGGGCGGGGGAACACCGGGGAGCTGTTTTTT
TRBV20-1	TRBJ2-7	few	.	11	CSASGRHEQYF	TGCAGTGCTAGCGGGAGACACGAGCAGTACTTC
TRBV7-9	TRBJ1-6	many	.	14	CASMGYARGSPLHF	TGTGCCAGCATGGGATACGCTCGGGGTTCACCCCTCCACTTT
TRBV7-2	TRBJ2-5	.	.	13	CASSLVVRGTQYF	TGTGCCAGCAGCTTAGTCGTCAGAGGGACCCAGTACTTC
TRBV7-9	TRBJ2-3	once	TRBD2	16	CASSPTSGVSTDTQYF	TGTGCCAGCAGCCCCACTAGCGGGGTCAGCACAGATACGCAGTATTTT
TRBV6-5	TRBJ2-7	.	TRBD1	15	CASSYRGQGGYEQYF	TGTGCCAGCAGTTACAGGGGACAGGGTGGGTACGAGCAGTACTTC
TRBV14	TRBJ2-3	.	TRBD1	13	CASSAQGFGTQYF	TGTGCCAGCAGCGCACAGGGGTTCGGTACGCAGTATTTT
TRBV6-1	TRBJ2-7	.	.	13	CASSVERTDTGYF	TGTGCCAGCAGTGTTGAAAGAACAGATACGGGGTACTTC
TRBV6-5	TRBJ1-1	.	.	15	CASSYSRLMNTEAFF	TGTGCCAGCAGTTACTCGCGACTAATGAACACTGAAGCTTTCTTT
TRBV29-1	TRBJ1-5	once	.	12	CSAGQKDQPQHF	TGCAGCGCCGGACAGAAAGATCAGCCCCAGCATTTT
TRBV11-2	TRBJ2-7	once	.	14	CASSLDTGIYEQYF	TGTGCCAGCAGCTTGGACACAGGGATCTACGAGCAGTACTTC
TRBV10-1	TRBJ1-2	.	TRBD1	16	CASSATGTGGMGGYTF	TGCGCCAGCAGTGCCACCGGGACAGGGGGCATGGGTGGCTACACCTTC
TRBV21-1	TRBJ1-3	few	.	14	CASSKSRGTNTIYF	TGTGCCAGCAGCAAAAGCAGGGGCACAAACACCATATATTTT
TRBV7-3	TRBJ2-7	.	.	15	CASRTSGGAAYEQYF	TGTGCCAGCAGAACATCCGGGGGCGCGGCCTACGAGCAGTACTTC
TRBV30	TRBJ1-2	.	.	12	CAWQGRIYGYTF	TGTGCCTGGCAGGGACGGATCTATGGCTACACCTTC
TRBV10-1	TRBJ1-1	.	.	15	CASSESEGYGTEAFF	TGCGCCAGCAGTGAGTCTGAGGGGTACGGCACTGAAGCTTTCTTT
TRBV7-6	TRBJ2-3	.	.	13	CASSLAVGDTQYF	TGTGCCAGCAGCTTAGCGGTGGGTGATACGCAGTATTTT
TRBV7-3	TRBJ2-1	once	TRBD2	19	CASSPAPGTSGGSYNEQFF	TGTGCCAGCAGCCCGGCCCCGGGGACTAGCGGGGGCTCCTACAATGAGCAGTTCTTC
TRBV6-1	TRBJ2-7	.	TRBD1	13	CASTRTGPYEQYF	TGTGCCAGCACCAGGACAGGGCCCTACGAGCAGTACTTC
TRBV11-3	TRBJ2-7	.	TRBD1	15	CASSPGGQGDYEQYF	TGTGCCAGCAGCCCCGGGGGACAGGGAGACTACGAGCAGTACTTC
TRBV28	TRBJ1-2	.	.	13	CASSLQGFRGYTF	TGTGCCAGCAGTTTACAAGGGTTTCGTGGCTACACCTTC
TRBV7-9	TRBJ1-4	.	.	13	CASSLSQPEKLFF	TGTGCCAGCAGCTTAAGTCAGCCTGAAAAACTGTTTTTT
TRBV28	TRBJ1-2	many	.	13	CASSLTGGNGYTF	TGTGCCAGCAGTTTGACGGGGGGAAATGGCTACACCTTC
TRBV30	TRBJ2-1	.	TRBD1	13	CAWGQGTYNEQFF	TGTGCCTGGGGACAGGGGACCTACAATGAGCAGTTCTTC
TRBV10-1	TRBJ1-1	.	.	16	CASSGGGGVRGTEAFF	TGCGCCAGCAGTGGAGGGGGGGGCGTGAGAGGCACTGAAGCTTTCTTT
TRBV7-2	TRBJ1-2	.	.	15	CASSLGGRANYGYTF	TGTGCCAGCAGCTTAGGGGGTAGAGCTAACTATGGCTACACCTTC
TRBV5-1	TRBJ2-7	.	TRBD2	15	CASSSGTSDSYEQYF	TGCGCCAGCAGCTCTGGGACTAGCGACTCCTACGAGCAGTACTTC
TRBV7-7	TRBJ1-6	.	.	14	CASSLHGYNSPLHF	TGTGCTAGCAGCTTACACGGGTATAATTCACCCCTCCACTTT
TRBV9	TRBJ1-2	once	.	13	CASSVGGGYGYTF	TGTGCCAGCAGCGTAGGAGGGGGCTATGGCTACACCTTC
TRBV4-2	TRBJ1-2	.	.	14	CASSQTGPSGLGTF	TGTGCCAGCAGCCAAACGGGCCCCTCGGGTCTTGGCACCTTC
TRBV4-1	TRBJ1-5	.	.	14	CASSPGFGNQPQHF	TGCGCCAGCAGCCCTGGTTTCGGCAATCAGCCCCAGCATTTT
TRBV2	TRBJ1-4	.	.	15	CASSQTRSTNEKLFF	TGTGCCAGCAGTCAGACCAGGTCAACTAATGAAAAACTGTTTTTT
TRBV5-4	TRBJ1-1	.	.	15	CASSSRGHWNTEAFF	TGTGCCAGCAGCTCGAGGGGACACTGGAACACTGAAGCTTTCTTT
TRBV5-1	TRBJ2-7	once	TRBD1	14	CASSLGDRVSEQYF	TGCGCCAGCAGCTTGGGGGACAGGGTATCCGAGCAGTACTTC
TRBV11-3	TRBJ2-1	.	.	14	CASSLGFSGNEQFF	TGTGCCAGCAGCTTAGGGTTCTCCGGCAATGAGCAGTTCTTC
TRBV11-2	TRBJ2-2	.	.	11	CASRLSGELFF	TGTGCCAGCAGGTTATCTGGGGAGCTGTTTTTT
TRBV6-5	TRBJ1-5	.	.	14	CASSYGRVGQPQHF	TGTGCCAGCAGTTACGGCAGGGTAGGTCAGCCCCAGCATTTT
TRBV6-5	TRBJ1-3	.	.	15	CASRSRVGSGNTIYF	TGTGCCAGCAGATCCAGGGTGGGGTCTGGAAACACCATATATTTT
TRBV2	TRBJ1-1	.	.	14	CASTRQGSGTEAFF	TGTGCCAGCACCCGACAAGGGTCGGGCACTGAAGCTTTCTTT
TRBV7-9	TRBJ1-4	few	TRBD1	19	CASSLDTWSRDSLNEKLFF	TGTGCCAGCAGCTTAGATACATGGAGCCGGGACAGCCTTAATGAAAAACTGTTTTTT